Below, 13 T cell receptor beta chains from the same sample are listed, as sequenced in a study of T cell responses to AZD1222 COVID-19 vaccine (dated by TCRdb to the early 2020s). The time point label corresponds to: baseline before first vaccination. Receptor amplification or capture employed the immunoSEQ multiplex PCR assay. What TCRdb holds here is the immuneACCESS table cut down to in-frame rearrangements. Part of the clones is not present; checked against another copy, under half of the missing clones reflect an unresolved V gene, and the others are unexplained. This sample has about 110,000 clones in its table, and 86% of those were observed once. The ten largest account for about 3% of the sample. Sequencing was performed on peripheral blood, taken on day 0 of AZD1222 vaccination. The receptors originated from an adult in good health.

The chain uses TRBV5-1 and TRBJ2-1, with 11 bases lining up with TRBD1. The germline CDR1 and CDR2 sequences are SGHRS and YFSETQ. Germline trimming cut 2 bases from V and 5 bases from J; bases unmatched to any gene: 3. The CDR3 has 15 residues. CDR3 loop: CASSFSGQGDNEQFF. CDR3 nucleotide sequence: TGCGCCAGCAGCTTTTCGGGACAGGGGGACAATGAGCAGTTCTTC.

This clone has only one observation. The rearrangement links TRBV7-3 to TRBJ2-1, with 11 bases matching TRBD2. The CDR3 length is 15 residues. The V gene end was trimmed by 5 bases and the J gene end by 10 bases; junction bases not matched to a gene: 10. Germline V gene data show CDR1 as SGHTA and CDR2 as FQGTGA. The CDR3 nucleotides are TGTGCCAGCAGCACCTTAGCGGGGGGGCCTTGGGAGCAGTTCTTC. This sequence encodes CASSTLAGGPWEQFF.

This chain uses TRBV10-3 with TRBJ1-1; perhaps TRBD1 as D (5 bases). Trimming took off 7 bases at V and 8 bases at J, with 11 bases between the two ends. CDR1 ENHRY and CDR2 SYGVKD come from the germline V gene. The CDR3 covers 11 residues. CDR3 coding DNA: TGTGCCATCATGGGGGATTCCGAAGCTTTCTTT. This sequence encodes CAIMGDSEAFF.

This clone showed up just once. The rearrangement links TRBV19 to TRBJ2-2; TRBD1 agrees at 7 bases. Germline V CDR1 and CDR2: LNHDA, SQIVND (reference sequence). This CDR3 has 15 amino acids. Trimming removed 7 bases from V and 0 bases from J; junction bases left unmatched: 5. The CDR3: CASTSDRSNTGELFF. The CDR3 DNA reads TGTGCCAGTACGTCGGACAGGTCGAACACCGGGGAGCTGTTTTTT.

This clone turned up a few times. The genes are TRBV6-5 and TRBJ1-2; D may be TRBD1 (5 bases). The V end was cut by 8 bases, the J end by 5 bases, with 9 bases between. Germline CDR1 reads MNHEY; CDR2 reads SVGAGI. This CDR3 is 11 amino acids long. DNA of the CDR3: TGTGCCAGCGGGCAGGGATATGGCTACACCTTC. Amino acids: CASGQGYGYTF.

The chain combines TRBV30 with TRBJ1-1, with D perhaps TRBD1 (5 bases). CDR3 length equals 13 residues. Germline values: CDR1 GTSNPN, CDR2 SVGIG (reference sequence). V was pared by 0 bases and J by 3 bases, with 8 bases between. The DNA of the CDR3 is TGTGCCTGGAGTGTACTCAGGGACACTGAAGCTTTCTTT. Translated: CAWSVLRDTEAFF. The whole variable domain, filled in from reference TRBV30 and TRBJ1-1, reads SQTIHQWPATLVQPVGSPLSLECTVEGTSNPNLYWYRQAAGRGLQLLFYSVGIGQISSEVPQNLSASRPQDRQFILSSKKLLLSDSGFYLCAWSVLRDTEAFFGQGTRLTVV.

The gene calls are TRBV3-1 (or the pseudogene TRBV3-2) and TRBJ1-4; D call uncertain. Germline V gene lookup returns CDR1 LGHDT and CDR2 YNNKEL (reference sequence). V shed 2 bases and J shed 7 bases, with 14 bases lying between them. The CDR3 is made up of 15 amino acids. CDR3 DNA sequence: TGTGCCAGCAGCCAAAATTCCCCCCGGGGTGAAAAACTGTTTTTT. Translating it yields CASSQNSPRGEKLFF.

This chain connects TRBV5-5 to TRBJ1-5; D uncertain. The CDR3 is 15 residues long. Per the germline V gene, CDR1 is SGHKS and CDR2 is YYEKEE (reference sequence). The germline V and J ends were trimmed by 5 bases and 3 bases, with 15 bases remaining between them. CDR3 protein: CASSPVWAPNQPQHF. The CDR3 bases are TGTGCCAGCAGTCCCGTTTGGGCCCCCAATCAGCCCCAGCATTTT.

The chain carries TRBV3-1 (or the pseudogene TRBV3-2) and TRBJ1-5; D possibly corresponds to TRBD1 (6 bases). The CDR3 spans 14 residues. Trimming pared 5 bases from V and 4 bases from J, leaving 12 bases between. CDR1 and CDR2 (germline): LGHDT, YNNKEL (reference sequence). The DNA of the CDR3 is TGTGCCAGCAGCGAGGGACACCGAAATCAGCCCCAGCATTTT. Protein sequence: CASSEGHRNQPQHF.

The J gene is TRBJ1-6, the V gene TRBV30; D remains unclear. V was trimmed by 4 bases and J by 5 bases, leaving 6 bases between them. The CDR3 totals 12 residues. From germline, CDR1 is GTSNPN and CDR2 SVGIG (reference sequence). The CDR3 protein is CAWMTDNSPLHF. CDR3 in DNA: TGTGCCTGGATGACTGATAATTCACCCCTCCACTTT.

V is TRBV3-1 (or the pseudogene TRBV3-2) and J is TRBJ2-2; 8 positions match TRBD2. Trimming cost V 4 bases and J 2 bases; bases outside gene matches: 6. The CDR3 has 16 amino acids. Germline loops: CDR1 LGHDT, CDR2 YNNKEL (reference sequence). Here the CDR3 DNA reads TGTGCCAGCAGCCCCCCAGCGGGGGCAAACACCGGGGAGCTGTTTTTT. Translation: CASSPPAGANTGELFF.

CDR3 sequence reads: CASSPRANTGELFF. The CDR3 DNA reads as TGTGCCAGCAGCCCTCGTGCGAACACCGGGGAGCTGTTTTTT. The gene calls are TRBV3-1 (or the pseudogene TRBV3-2) and TRBJ2-2; D ambiguous. Looked up from germline, CDR1 is LGHDT and CDR2 is YNNKEL (reference sequence). Trimming took 4 bases from V and 0 from J, leaving 6 bases between them. The CDR3 length is 14 residues.

The chain's CDR3 is CASSLDGALNSPLHF. In nucleotides, the CDR3 is TGTGCCAGCAGCTTGGATGGTGCACTAAATTCACCCCTCCACTTT. The rearrangement links TRBV5-4 to TRBJ1-6; D ambiguous. The germline gives CDR1 SGHNT, CDR2 YYREEE (reference sequence). CDR3 length equals 15 residues. The germline V and J ends were trimmed by 0 bases and 7 bases, with 11 bases remaining between them.